Below are 29 T cell receptor beta chains sequenced from a single sample in a study of low-dose radiotherapy and immunotherapy resistance in tumors. TRAV- and TRBV-specific primers were used for first-strand cDNA, which covered alpha and beta chains. A roughly 20-cycle PCR with a constant-region primer and V-primer adapter amplified TCRs. TCRdb used MiXCR to reprocess the reads, holding one entry per CDR3 protein. The sample has 60,000 to 90,000 distinct CDR3 sequences, less than 35% seen once. Time point denoted: before trial treatment. The source material was PBMCs, sampled before treatment. All receptors come from a female donor with ovarian cancer.

The chain combines TRBV20-1 with TRBJ2-2; D perhaps matches TRBD2 (6 bases). The V end lost 5 bases, the J end lost 0 bases, and 16 bases lay between the germline ends. CDR3 length equals 16 residues. The germline V gene has CDR1 DFQATT and CDR2 SNEGSKA (reference sequence). This chain's CDR3 is CSALGLAFANTGELFF. The CDR3 region has the DNA TGCAGTGCTCTGGGGCTAGCGTTCGCGAACACCGGGGAGCTGTTTTTT.

This clonotype appeared many times. The chain recombines TRBV25-1 with TRBJ2-1; D is unclear. V was clipped by 4 bases and J by 2 bases, with 6 bases between them. The CDR3 has 13 residues. The germline gives CDR1 MGHDK, CDR2 SYGVNS. The DNA of the CDR3 is TGTGCCAGCAGTGGGGTGGCCTACAATGAGCAGTTCTTC. It is translated as CASSGVAYNEQFF. Using reference TRBV25-1 and TRBJ2-1 for the parts outside the CDR3, the full variable domain is EADIYQTPRYLVIGTGKKITLECSQTMGHDKMYWYQQDPGMELHLIHYSYGVNSTEKGDLSSESTVSRIRTEHFPLTLESARPSHTSQYLCASSGVAYNEQFFGPGTRLTVL.

This clonotype was counted many times. This sequence joins TRBV27 and TRBJ1-6; D is uncertain. CDR1 and CDR2 from the germline V gene are MNHEY and SMNVEV (reference sequence). V shed 4 bases and J shed 2 bases, with 12 bases lying between them. The CDR3 is made up of 16 amino acids. CDR3 nucleotides: TGTGCCAGCAGTTCAATCTGGGCAGCCTATAATTCACCCCTCCACTTT. Residues: CASSSIWAAYNSPLHF.

This clonotype was picked up many times. The chain carries TRBV6-2 or TRBV6-3 and TRBJ1-1; 9 nucleotides line up with TRBD1. The germline V gene has CDR1 MNHEY and CDR2 SVGEGT. This CDR3 region has 13 residues. Trimming cost V 6 bases and J 8 bases; bases outside gene matches: 7. CDR3 sequence: CASSTGQGLEAFF. The CDR3 bases are TGTGCCAGCAGCACCGGACAGGGGTTGGAAGCTTTCTTT.

This rearrangement joins TRBV30 to TRBJ2-1; TRBD2 is a possible D gene (6 bases). V shed 0 bases and J shed 8 bases, with 11 bases lying between them. CDR1 and CDR2 (germline): GTSNPN, SVGIG (reference sequence). The CDR3 totals 13 residues. CDR3 in amino acids: CAWSVGGEDEQFF. CDR3 DNA sequence: TGTGCCTGGAGTGTAGGAGGGGAAGATGAGCAGTTCTTC.

This clonotype was seen repeatedly, ten times or more. V and J are TRBV7-9 and TRBJ2-7; 10 nucleotides match TRBD2. The CDR3 has 15 amino acids. The J segment lost 4 bases and the V segment lost 4 bases, leaving 7 bases of the junction unmatched. CDR1 SEHNR and CDR2 FQNEAQ come from the germline V gene (reference sequence). CDR3 sequence reads: CASSSPSGGRYEQYF. CDR3 DNA sequence: TGTGCCAGCAGCTCCCCTAGCGGGGGAAGGTACGAGCAGTACTTC.

The chain combines TRBV5-1 with TRBJ2-1, with TRBD2 as a possible D gene (5 bases). Trimming pared 0 bases from V and 7 bases from J, leaving 11 bases between. Germline V gene lookup returns CDR1 SGHRS and CDR2 YFSETQ. CDR3 size: 14 residues. The chain's CDR3 is CASSLGVGGNEQFF. DNA for the CDR3: TGCGCCAGCAGCTTGGGAGTCGGCGGGAATGAGCAGTTCTTC.

The chain carries TRBV7-3 and TRBJ2-2; D uncertain. CDR3 size: 13 residues. Germline assignment: CDR1 SGHTA and CDR2 FQGTGA. With 5 bases removed from V and 4 bases from J, the gap between germline ends came to 8 bases. Here the CDR3 reads CASSVTTTGELFF. The CDR3 region has the DNA TGTGCCAGCAGCGTTACCACCACCGGGGAGCTGTTTTTT.

This clonotype has a count of ten or more. The J gene is TRBJ1-1, the V gene TRBV19; perhaps TRBD1 as D (5 bases). The germline gives CDR1 LNHDA, CDR2 SQIVND (reference sequence). Trimming removed 7 bases from V and 7 bases from J, with 10 bases in between. The length of the CDR3 is 11 residues. CDR3 sequence: CASTAGVEAFF. The CDR3 bases are TGTGCCAGTACCGCGGGGGTTGAAGCTTTCTTT.

This clonotype was recorded at least ten times. The chain links TRBV27 to TRBJ2-3, with TRBD1 as a possible D gene (6 bases). This CDR3 is built from 19 residues. V gave up 6 bases and J gave up 0 bases, with 25 bases separating them. CDR1 and CDR2 (germline): MNHEY, SMNVEV (reference sequence). CDR3 sequence reads: CASSPDRNSAQGSTDTQYF. CDR3 in DNA: TGTGCCAGCAGCCCGGACAGAAACAGTGCCCAAGGTAGCACAGATACGCAGTATTTT.

This clonotype was counted at least ten times. The chain links TRBV19 to TRBJ2-1; TRBD2 matches 11 bases. Losses at the gene ends were 2 bases for V and 4 bases for J; bases not matched to a gene: 10. This CDR3 is built from 18 residues. Germline lookup yields CDR1 LNHDA and CDR2 SQIVND (reference sequence). The CDR3 sequence is CASSIPLTSGSSYNEQFF. CDR3 DNA: TGTGCCAGTAGTATACCCCTCACTAGCGGGAGCTCATACAATGAGCAGTTCTTC.

V and J are TRBV5-5 and TRBJ1-2; 8 bases align to TRBD1. This CDR3 is built from 17 residues. CDR1 is SGHKS and CDR2 is YYEKEE in the germline V gene (reference sequence). Losses at the gene ends were 4 bases for V and 7 bases for J; bases not matched to a gene: 18. CDR3 DNA: TGTGCCAGCAGCCCCGGTCGACAGGGGTTGCGAGGGGTTGGCTACACCTTC. It codes for CASSPGRQGLRGVGYTF.

The rearrangement uses TRBV7-9 and TRBJ2-6; D remains unclear. V was trimmed by 3 bases and J by 0 bases, leaving 15 bases between them. CDR1 and CDR2 (germline): SEHNR, FQNEAQ (reference sequence). The CDR3 contains 18 residues. CDR3 nucleotide sequence: TGTGCCAGCAGCTTGGGCAGCCTGAAACTCTCTGGGGCCAACGTCCTGACTTTC. It codes for CASSLGSLKLSGANVLTF.

This clonotype was seen many times. The chain is built from TRBV7-9 and TRBJ1-1; tentative D call: TRBD1 (5 bases). V lost 5 bases to trimming and J lost 6 bases, with 13 bases between them. There are 13 residues in the CDR3. The V gene's germline CDR1 is SEHNR and CDR2 FQNEAQ (reference sequence). CDR3 protein: CASSGTGPPEAFF. In DNA form, the CDR3 reads TGTGCCAGCAGCGGCACGGGACCCCCTGAAGCTTTCTTT.

This clonotype was recorded at least ten times. This rearrangement joins TRBV29-1 to TRBJ2-3; no clear D. CDR3 length: 13 amino acids. Deletions cut 2 bases from V and 2 bases from J, with 8 bases between. Germline CDR1 reads SQVTM; CDR2 reads ANQGSEA. Here the CDR3 reads CSVERPLTDTQYF. CDR3 coding DNA: TGCAGCGTTGAAAGGCCCCTCACAGATACGCAGTATTTT.

The CDR3, as DNA: TGTGCCAGTAACTTTCAAGGGGGCCTCAATGAGCAGTTCTTC. Translating it yields CASNFQGGLNEQFF. The chain combines TRBV19 with TRBJ2-1; TRBD1 matches 7 bases. The CDR3 has 14 residues. Germline CDR1 is LNHDA and CDR2 is SQIVND (reference sequence). The J segment lost 6 bases and the V segment lost 7 bases, leaving 9 bases of the junction unmatched. The full variable domain, its missing parts supplied by reference TRBV19 and TRBJ2-1, is DGGITQSPKYLFRKEGQNVTLSCEQNLNHDAMYWYRQDPGQGLRLIYYSQIVNDFQKGDIAEGYSVSREKKESFPLTVTSAQKNPTAFYLCASNFQGGLNEQFFGPGTRLTVL.

V and J are TRBV7-2 and TRBJ1-6; TRBD1 agrees at 8 bases. Germline CDR1 SGHTA, CDR2 FQGNSA. CDR3 size: 14 residues. J gave up 9 bases and V 4 bases, and 5 bases lay outside the gene matches. This CDR3 is CASSSDREISPLHF. The CDR3 bases are TGTGCCAGCAGCTCGGACAGGGAAATTTCACCCCTCCACTTT. The variable domain in full, with the rest retrieved from reference TRBV7-2 and TRBJ1-6, is GAGVSQSPSNKVTEKGKDVELRCDPISGHTALYWYRQSLGQGLEFLIYFQGNSAPDKSGLPSDRFSAERTGGSVSTLTIQRTQQEDSAVYLCASSSDREISPLHFGNGTRLTVT.

This clonotype has at least ten counts. The V gene is TRBV24-1, the J gene TRBJ2-7, with 10 bases fitting TRBD2. The CDR3 has 16 residues. The J segment lost 3 bases and the V segment lost 4 bases, leaving 8 bases of the junction unmatched. Germline values: CDR1 KGHDR, CDR2 SFDVKD. This chain's CDR3 is CATSDSGTSVNYEQYF. The CDR3, as DNA: TGTGCCACCAGTGACAGTGGGACTAGCGTTAACTACGAGCAGTACTTC.

This clonotype was picked up many times. V gene TRBV20-1 combines with J gene TRBJ2-3; maybe TRBD2 (6 bases). V shed 0 bases and J shed 5 bases, with 18 bases lying between them. Germline V gene data show CDR1 as DFQATT and CDR2 as SNEGSKA (reference sequence). This CDR3 has 16 amino acids. The CDR3 nucleotides are TGCAGTGCTAGAGACGAGACCAGACTAGTGGGAGATACGCAGTATTTT. Translating it yields CSARDETRLVGDTQYF.

The rearrangement uses TRBV6-1 and TRBJ2-7; 8 bases are a match to TRBD2. The J segment lost 2 bases and the V segment lost 5 bases, leaving 5 bases of the junction unmatched. Germline-derived CDR1 and CDR2 are MNHNS and SASEGT. The CDR3 is made up of 14 amino acids. The CDR3 region has the DNA TGTGCCAGCAGTTATCGGGAGGGGACCTACGAGCAGTACTTC. It is translated as CASSYREGTYEQYF.

This clonotype occurred many times. The V gene is TRBV28, the J gene TRBJ1-1; D remains ambiguous. The CDR3 length is 14 residues. The V gene lost 2 bases and the J gene lost 2 bases, with 9 bases spanning the gap. Germline V gene data show CDR1 as MDHEN and CDR2 as SYDVKM. CDR3 sequence: CASSLNPPNTEAFF. CDR3 sequence (DNA): TGTGCCAGCAGTTTAAACCCCCCAAACACTGAAGCTTTCTTT.

The chain is built from TRBV5-4 and TRBJ2-7; D possibly uses TRBD1 or TRBD2 (6 bases each). The CDR3 is 17 amino acids. Germline CDR1 reads SGHNT; CDR2 reads YYREEE (reference sequence). Trimming stripped 4 bases from V and 0 bases from J, with 20 bases between. CDR3 DNA sequence: TGTGCCAGCAGCCCGTCGGGGGCGATATCAAGCTCCTACGAGCAGTACTTC. It encodes CASSPSGAISSSYEQYF.

Ten or more counts support this clonotype. The chain recombines TRBV27 with TRBJ2-5, with 8 positions matching TRBD1. The CDR3 spans 16 residues. Germline V gene sequence: CDR1 MNHEY, CDR2 SMNVEV (reference sequence). V lost 5 bases, J lost 2 bases, and 10 bases stayed unmatched. The CDR3 reads CASSPPGQGIQETQYF. CDR3 DNA: TGTGCCAGCAGTCCCCCCGGACAGGGTATACAAGAGACCCAGTACTTC.

This clonotype showed up many times. CDR3 loop: CASSTAGSGNTIYF. The DNA for the CDR3 is TGTGCCAGCTCAACGGCGGGGTCTGGAAACACCATATATTTT. The chain uses TRBV6-2 or TRBV6-3 and TRBJ1-3; no reliable D call. Trimming took off 8 bases at V and 1 base at J, with 12 bases between the two ends. Per germline, CDR1 MNHEY and CDR2 SVGEGT. The CDR3 runs 14 residues.

This clonotype was picked up many times. V and J are TRBV6-5 and TRBJ1-5, with D hard to call. CDR1 and CDR2 (germline): MNHEY, SVGAGI. The V gene lost 6 bases and the J gene lost 7 bases, with 10 bases spanning the gap. The CDR3 sequence is 12 residues long. CDR3 sequence (DNA): TGTGCCAGCAGCGCACTAGGGCAGCCCCAGCATTTT. Its protein is CASSALGQPQHF.

This chain uses TRBV19 with TRBJ1-5, with 8 bases lining up with TRBD1. The J segment lost 6 bases and the V segment lost 5 bases, leaving 9 bases of the junction unmatched. The CDR3 sequence is 15 residues long. The germline gives CDR1 LNHDA, CDR2 SQIVND (reference sequence). CDR3 sequence reads: CASSWGPGGSQPQHF. The DNA of the CDR3 is TGTGCCAGTAGTTGGGGACCAGGGGGCTCTCAGCCCCAGCATTTT.

This clonotype occurred many times. The chain has TRBV19 and TRBJ2-6; possible D gene TRBD1, 6 bases. From germline, CDR1 is LNHDA and CDR2 SQIVND (reference sequence). The CDR3 covers 15 residues. Trimming removed 6 bases at V and 4 bases at J, with 13 bases between. This chain's CDR3 is CASSDRSLGANVLTF. CDR3 DNA sequence: TGTGCCAGTAGCGACAGGAGCCTGGGGGCCAACGTCCTGACTTTC.

The count of this clonotype is one. The rearrangement uses TRBV19 and TRBJ1-1; D is uncertain. Trimming removed 0 bases at V and 3 bases at J, with 8 bases between. Looked up from germline, CDR1 is LNHDA and CDR2 is SQIVND (reference sequence). The CDR3 consists of 14 residues. CDR3: CASSIDPSDTEAFF. CDR3 DNA sequence: TGTGCCAGTAGTATAGACCCCTCCGACACTGAAGCTTTCTTT.

This clonotype was seen at least ten times. The chain has TRBV5-1 and TRBJ2-6; 7 bases align to TRBD1. Trimming at V came to 2 bases and at J to 0 bases, leaving 5 bases not matched to a gene. The CDR3 covers 17 residues. CDR1 and CDR2 from the germline V gene are SGHRS and YFSETQ. The CDR3 coding sequence is TGCGCCAGCAGCTTTTTAGGACAGGTCTCTGGGGCCAACGTCCTGACTTTC. This codes for CASSFLGQVSGANVLTF.